This T cell receptor beta chain was recorded in a study of blood T cell repertoires in COVID-19. As originally analysed: Researchers report that nucleated cell counts were estimated from reference gene primer amplification. Using immunoSEQ multiplex PCR, the repertoire was profiled, and TCRdb retains in-frame clones only, with some absent. V and J calls and clone size are those listed in that table; D and trimming were worked out from the DNA. The table has about 240,000 clones, more than 75% seen once. The germline V gene encodes CDR1 SGHTS and CDR2 YDEGEE. Germline trimming cut 1 base from V and 0 bases from J; bases unmatched to any gene: 5. The CDR3 contains 17 residues.

The material sequenced was peripheral blood. The origin of this receptor is a woman aged 60-75 years with active or convalescent COVID-19. The chain uses TRBV5-8 and TRBJ1-4; 8 bases fit TRBD1. CDR3 DNA sequence: TGTGCCAGCAGCTTGAAGCAGGGGGCCCCAACTAATGAAAAACTGTTTTTT. Translating gives CASSLKQGAPTNEKLFF. The complete variable domain, with remaining parts taken from reference TRBV5-8 and TRBJ1-4, reads EAGVTQSPTHLIKTRGQQATLRCSPISGHTSVYWYQQALGLGLQFLLWYDEGEERNRGNFPPRFSGRQFPNYSSELNVNALELEDSALYLCASSLKQGAPTNEKLFFGSGTQLSVL.